These 10 T cell receptor beta chains originate from one sample sequenced in a study of blood T cell repertoires in COVID-19. Assay: immunoSEQ multiplex PCR; the TCRdb copy retains only in-frame clones and omits some. The table has 200,000 to 250,000 clones, roughly 84% seen once. Sequenced sample: peripheral blood. These receptors came from a woman in her 40s who had recovered from COVID-19.

The rearrangement links TRBV18 to TRBJ1-3, with D hard to call. Per germline, CDR1 KGHSH and CDR2 LQKENI. Trimming left V 3 bases short and J 0 bases short, with 9 bases between. The CDR3 has 15 amino acids. DNA for the CDR3: TGTGCCAGCTCACCCGGTGCCGGCTCTGGAAACACCATATATTTT. This gives the protein CASSPGAGSGNTIYF.

The chain carries TRBV12-3 or TRBV12-4 and TRBJ2-5; no definite D call. Between the trimmed V and J ends, which lost 4 bases and 1 base, there was a span of 7 bases. This CDR3 has 13 amino acids. The CDR3 loop reads CASSSTRQETQYF. The DNA of the CDR3 is TGTGCCAGCAGTTCGACACGCCAAGAGACCCAGTACTTC.

This clone was found once. The J gene is TRBJ2-2, the V gene TRBV4-3; D is perhaps TRBD1 (5 bases). This CDR3 comprises 14 residues. V gave up 5 bases and J gave up 2 bases, with 9 bases separating them. Germline V gives CDR1 LGHNA, CDR2 YSLEER. In DNA, the CDR3 is TGCGCCAGCAGCGCTGGACAAAACACCGGGGAGCTGTTTTTT. Its protein is CASSAGQNTGELFF.

The chain is built from TRBV19 and TRBJ1-2; D not certain. Germline CDR1 reads LNHDA; CDR2 reads SQIVND (reference sequence). V lost 4 bases to trimming and J lost 5 bases, with 17 bases between them. The CDR3 is made up of 15 amino acids. The CDR3 here is CASSRQTTRRYGYTF. CDR3 nucleotide sequence: TGTGCCAGTAGTAGGCAGACTACCCGAAGGTATGGCTACACCTTC.

The gene calls are TRBV6-5 and TRBJ2-1; 8 bases line up with TRBD1. After removal of 6 bases from V and 11 bases from J, the junction contained 6 bases not matched to a gene. This CDR3 is built from 12 residues. Germline values: CDR1 MNHEY, CDR2 SVGAGI. As DNA, the CDR3 is TGTGCCAGCAGGACAGGGGACAGGCAGCAGTTCTTC. Translated, it gives CASRTGDRQQFF.

V usage is TRBV10-3 and J usage is TRBJ2-1; D remains unclear. Looked up from germline, CDR1 is ENHRY and CDR2 is SYGVKD. This CDR3 comprises 14 residues. V lost 3 bases to trimming and J lost 0 bases, with 6 bases between them. As DNA, the CDR3 is TGTGCCATCAGTGAAGCATTCTCCTACAATGAGCAGTTCTTC. Amino acids: CAISEAFSYNEQFF.

The chain has TRBV10-3 and TRBJ2-5; TRBD2 might be the D (6 bases). The germline V and J ends were trimmed by 8 bases and 6 bases, with 13 bases remaining between them. Germline V lookup: CDR1 ENHRY, CDR2 SYGVKD. The CDR3 loop spans 12 amino acids. CDR3 nucleotide sequence: TGTGCCATCGGTGGGACTTTGCAGACCCAGTACTTC. Translation gives CAIGGTLQTQYF.

V is TRBV11-3 and J is TRBJ2-5, with D possibly TRBD2 on 6 matching bases. Looked up from germline, CDR1 is SGHNT and CDR2 is YENEEA. The CDR3 totals 15 residues. Trimming took 1 base from V and 5 from J, leaving 14 bases between them. This CDR3 is CASSLGQPAGETQYF. The CDR3 bases are TGTGCCAGCAGCTTAGGGCAGCCGGCGGGGGAGACCCAGTACTTC. The full variable domain, its missing parts supplied by reference TRBV11-3 and TRBJ2-5, is EAGVVQSPRYKIIEKKQPVAFWCNPISGHNTLYWYLQNLGQGPELLIRYENEEAVDDSQLPKDRFSAERLKGVDSTLKIQPAELGDSAVYLCASSLGQPAGETQYFGPGTRLLVL.

This clone was observed at least ten times. V usage is TRBV28 and J usage is TRBJ2-2; 8 bases line up with TRBD1. This CDR3 is built from 17 residues. V dropped 1 base and J dropped 6; count of bases not matched to a gene: 10. Germline assignment: CDR1 MDHEN and CDR2 SYDVKM. The CDR3 protein is CASSLFDLAGGPGELFF. The CDR3 DNA sequence: TGTGCCAGCAGTTTATTTGATCTGGCAGGGGGCCCCGGGGAGCTGTTTTTT.

The gene calls are TRBV5-4 and TRBJ2-6, with TRBD1 matching over 7 bases. Germline CDR1 reads SGHNT; CDR2 reads YYREEE (reference sequence). The CDR3 totals 16 residues. Losses at the gene ends were 0 bases for V and 7 bases for J; bases not matched to a gene: 7. In nucleotides, the CDR3 is TGTGCCAGCAGCTTGGGACAGGGAACTGTAGCCAACGTCCTGACTTTC. Translated: CASSLGQGTVANVLTF.